The 16 T cell receptor beta chains below were found in one sample sequenced in a study of cytomegalovirus exposure and HLA in healthy donors. Use of 60 Vbeta and 13 Jbeta primers characterized the PCR. Sequenced by immunoSEQ multiplex PCR; TCRdb stores in-frame clones only, minus some. The sample holds some 150,000 clones, about four fifths seen once. The sample taken for sequencing was PBMCs. The receptors originated from a male donor in good health and CMV-seronegative.

This clone has more than one count but fewer than ten. The chain joins TRBV4-3 to TRBJ2-2; no clear D gene. The CDR3 has 15 residues. Germline lookup yields CDR1 LGHNA and CDR2 YSLEER. Trimming pared 0 bases from V and 4 bases from J, leaving 9 bases between. CDR3 coding DNA: TGCGCCAGCAGCCAAGATATCGCCGGCACCGGGGAGCTGTTTTTT. This translates into CASSQDIAGTGELFF.

As to this clone: One end of the junction fails to match germline, which may point to a read error. Other nucleotide sequences from this sample produce the same CDR3. The chain couples TRBV7-9 to TRBJ2-7; 7 bases fit TRBD1. Looked up from germline, CDR1 is SEHNR and CDR2 is FQNEAQ (reference sequence). The CDR3 length is 11 residues. CDR3: CASGRGNEQYF. CDR3 DNA: TGCGCCAGTGGCAGGGGGAACGAGCAGTACTTC. Variable domain in full (rest from reference TRBV7-9 and TRBJ2-7): DTGVSQNPRHKITKRGQNVTFRCDPISEHNRLYWYRQTLGQGPEFLTYFQNEAQLEKSRLLSDRFSAERPKGSFSTLEIQRTEQGDSAMYLCASGRGNEQYFGPGTRLTVT.

The gene calls are TRBV30 and TRBJ2-7; 9 bases are shared with TRBD1. Germline V gene sequence: CDR1 GTSNPN, CDR2 SVGIG (reference sequence). There are 14 residues in the CDR3. V dropped 3 bases and J dropped 3; count of bases not matched to a gene: 6. The CDR3 region is CAWRPDRGVYEQYF. As DNA, the CDR3 is TGTGCCTGGAGACCCGACAGGGGGGTCTACGAGCAGTACTTC.

CDR3 in amino acids: CASSSRDSSRPQHF. Written as DNA, the CDR3 is TGTGCCAGTAGTTCCCGGGACAGCTCACGGCCCCAGCATTTT. J is TRBJ1-5 and V is TRBV19; 7 nucleotides align to TRBD1. This CDR3 comprises 14 residues. Germline V gene sequence: CDR1 LNHDA, CDR2 SQIVND (reference sequence). V dropped 5 bases and J dropped 9; count of bases not matched to a gene: 10.

For this clone: A junction end diverges from the germline sequence, so it may reflect a read error. The rearrangement joins TRBV7-2 to TRBJ2-2; 7 nucleotides line up with TRBD2. There are 16 residues in the CDR3. The V gene's germline CDR1 is SGHTA and CDR2 FQGNSA. CDR3 residues: CASSSGASTPTRELFF. DNA of the CDR3: TGTGCCAGCAGCAGCGGGGCCAGTACTCCCACCCGGGAGCTGTTTTTT.

A note on this clone: The germline gene is not matched at one end of the junction; a read error may be the cause. The chain recombines TRBV7-7 with TRBJ2-2, with TRBD1 matching 8 bases. The CDR3 spans 16 residues. The germline V gene encodes CDR1 SSHAT and CDR2 FNYEAQ (reference sequence). The CDR3 coding sequence is TGTGCTAGCAGCTTAGCGAAGGGACAGGACACCGGGGAGCTGTTTTTT. Its translation: CASSLAKGQDTGELFF.

This sequence joins TRBV7-9 and TRBJ2-1; 9 positions match TRBD2. The germline V gene encodes CDR1 SEHNR and CDR2 FQNEAQ (reference sequence). The V and J ends lost 3 bases and 7 bases, in that order; junction bases with no gene match: 10. The CDR3 extends over 16 amino acids. CDR3 in DNA: TGTGCCAGCAGCTTGACGGCGGGGGGGCCGGAAAATGAGCAGTTCTTC. Encoded protein: CASSLTAGGPENEQFF.

This chain uses TRBV7-2 with TRBJ2-2; 7 bases are shared with TRBD1. Germline assignment: CDR1 SGHTA and CDR2 FQGNSA. V shed 6 bases, J shed 5 bases, and the junction held 9 bases outside the gene matches. The CDR3 loop spans 15 amino acids. The CDR3 is CASSRNRGATGELFF. As DNA, the CDR3 is TGTGCCAGCAGTAGGAACAGGGGTGCAACCGGGGAGCTGTTTTTT. Looking up the rest from reference TRBV7-2 and TRBJ2-2 gives the full variable domain: GAGVSQSPSNKVTEKGKDVELRCDPISGHTALYWYRQSLGQGLEFLIYFQGNSAPDKSGLPSDRFSAERTGGSVSTLTIQRTQQEDSAVYLCASSRNRGATGELFFGEGSRLTVL.

The CDR3 spells CASSRARASVIETQYF. As DNA, the CDR3 is TGTGCCAGCAGTCGAGCCCGGGCTAGCGTTATCGAGACCCAGTACTTC. The chain couples TRBV27 to TRBJ2-5, with a tentative D call TRBD2 (6 bases). Germline V gene sequence: CDR1 MNHEY, CDR2 SMNVEV (reference sequence). The CDR3 consists of 16 residues. Trimming removed 5 bases from V and 5 bases from J, with 21 bases in between.

The chain carries TRBV6-1 and TRBJ2-5, with TRBD2 identical over 7 bases. The germline V gene has CDR1 MNHNS and CDR2 SASEGT. V shed 1 base, J shed 4 bases, and the junction held 3 bases outside the gene matches. The CDR3 consists of 14 residues. CDR3 residues: CASSEGGLVETQYF. DNA of the CDR3: TGTGCCAGCAGTGAAGGTGGACTAGTAGAGACCCAGTACTTC.

This sequence joins TRBV7-3 and TRBJ2-1; no definite D call. The ends were cut back, 1 base at V and 6 bases at J, with 7 bases in the middle. The CDR3 covers 13 residues. From germline, CDR1 is SGHTA and CDR2 FQGTGA. The CDR3 sequence is CASSLSAPNEQFF. In DNA form, the CDR3 reads TGTGCCAGCAGCTTAAGTGCGCCCAATGAGCAGTTCTTC.

The V call is TRBV4-1, the J call TRBJ2-3; D call uncertain. The CDR3 totals 15 residues. The V gene's germline CDR1 is MGHRA and CDR2 YSYEKL. Trimming left V 4 bases short and J 2 bases short, with 13 bases between. CDR3 sequence: CASSPIASVTDTQYF. The CDR3 DNA follows: TGCGCCAGCAGCCCGATTGCTTCGGTCACAGATACGCAGTATTTT.

V is TRBV5-1 and J is TRBJ2-6; the match to TRBD1 covers 11 bases. The ends lost 4 bases at V and 4 bases at J; junction bases unmatched: 4. The CDR3 has 16 residues. CDR1 and CDR2 from the germline V gene are SGHRS and YFSETQ. This CDR3 is CASSGQGARGANVLTF. CDR3 in DNA: TGCGCCAGCAGCGGACAGGGGGCGAGGGGGGCCAACGTCCTGACTTTC.

DNA of the CDR3: TGTGCCAGCAGTGAAAGGACAGGGAACACTGAAGCTTTCTTT. It encodes CASSERTGNTEAFF. The gene calls are TRBV2 and TRBJ1-1; the match to TRBD1 covers 7 bases. Trimming cost V 2 bases and J 1 base; bases outside gene matches: 1. The CDR3 spans 14 residues. Germline assignment: CDR1 SNHLY and CDR2 FYNNEI.

The chain carries TRBV19 and TRBJ1-5; 8 bases map to TRBD1. The CDR3 has 14 amino acids. V gave up 7 bases and J gave up 4 bases; unmatched junction bases: 6. Germline assignment: CDR1 LNHDA and CDR2 SQIVND (reference sequence). The CDR3 DNA sequence: TGTGCCAGTAAATTGACAGGGGTTAATCAGCCCCAGCATTTT. It specifies CASKLTGVNQPQHF.

V is TRBV4-3 and J is TRBJ2-3, with TRBD2 matching 8 bases. The germline V gene has CDR1 LGHNA and CDR2 YSLEER. The trim removed 4 bases at V and 1 base at J, leaving 10 bases unmatched. The CDR3 contains 17 residues. The CDR3 DNA sequence: TGCGCCAGCAGCCCCCGGGGGGGGGCCGAGGGCACAGATACGCAGTATTTT. It codes for CASSPRGGAEGTDTQYF.